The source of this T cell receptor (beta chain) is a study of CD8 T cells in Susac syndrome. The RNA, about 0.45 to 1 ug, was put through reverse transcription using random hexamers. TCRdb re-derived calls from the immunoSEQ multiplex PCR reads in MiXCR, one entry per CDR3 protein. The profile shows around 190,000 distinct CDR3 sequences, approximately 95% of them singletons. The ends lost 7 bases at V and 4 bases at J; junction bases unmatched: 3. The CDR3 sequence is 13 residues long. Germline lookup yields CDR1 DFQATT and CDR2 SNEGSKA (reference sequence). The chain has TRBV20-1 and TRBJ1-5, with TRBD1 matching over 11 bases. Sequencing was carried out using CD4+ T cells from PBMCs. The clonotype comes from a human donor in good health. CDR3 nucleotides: TGCAGTGGCGGACAGGGGGCGAATCAGCCCCAGCATTTT. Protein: CSGGQGANQPQHF.